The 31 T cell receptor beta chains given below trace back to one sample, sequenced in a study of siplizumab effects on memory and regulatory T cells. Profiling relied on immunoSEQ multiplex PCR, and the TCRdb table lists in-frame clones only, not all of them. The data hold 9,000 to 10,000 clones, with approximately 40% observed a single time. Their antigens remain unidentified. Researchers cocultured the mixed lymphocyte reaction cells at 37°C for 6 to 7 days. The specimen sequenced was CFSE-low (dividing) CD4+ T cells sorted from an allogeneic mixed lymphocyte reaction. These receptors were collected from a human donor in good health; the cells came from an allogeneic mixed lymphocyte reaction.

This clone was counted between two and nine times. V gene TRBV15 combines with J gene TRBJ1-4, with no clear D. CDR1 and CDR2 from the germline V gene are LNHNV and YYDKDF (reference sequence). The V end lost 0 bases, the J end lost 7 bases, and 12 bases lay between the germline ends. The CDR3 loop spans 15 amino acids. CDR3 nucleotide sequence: TGTGCCACCAGCAGAGATCAAGGACGGTTTGAAAAACTGTTTTTT. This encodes CATSRDQGRFEKLFF.

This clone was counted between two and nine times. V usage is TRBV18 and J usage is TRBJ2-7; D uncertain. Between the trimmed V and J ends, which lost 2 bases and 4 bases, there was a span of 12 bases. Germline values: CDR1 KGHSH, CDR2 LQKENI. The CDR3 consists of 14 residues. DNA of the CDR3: TGTGCCAGCTCACCAAGGCTAGAAGGGTACGAGCAGTACTTC. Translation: CASSPRLEGYEQYF.

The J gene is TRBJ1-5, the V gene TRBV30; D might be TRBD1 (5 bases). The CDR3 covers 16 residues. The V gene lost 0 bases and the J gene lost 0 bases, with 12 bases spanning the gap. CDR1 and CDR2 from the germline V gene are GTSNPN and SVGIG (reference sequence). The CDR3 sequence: CAWSVQVATSNQPQHF. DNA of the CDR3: TGTGCCTGGAGTGTACAGGTAGCTACTAGCAATCAGCCCCAGCATTTT.

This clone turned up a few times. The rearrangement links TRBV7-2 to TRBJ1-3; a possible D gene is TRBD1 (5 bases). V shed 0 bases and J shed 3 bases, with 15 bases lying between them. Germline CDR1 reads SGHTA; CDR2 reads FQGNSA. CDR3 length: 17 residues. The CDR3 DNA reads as TGTGCCAGCAGCTTAGCGGGTGGAGCGGGGGGTGGAAACACCATATATTTT. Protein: CASSLAGGAGGGNTIYF.

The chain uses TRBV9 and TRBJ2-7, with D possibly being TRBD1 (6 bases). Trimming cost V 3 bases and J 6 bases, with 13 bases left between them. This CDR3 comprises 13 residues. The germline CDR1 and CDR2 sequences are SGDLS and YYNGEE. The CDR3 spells CASSAPTGREQYF. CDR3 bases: TGTGCCAGCAGCGCCCCAACAGGGCGCGAGCAGTACTTC.

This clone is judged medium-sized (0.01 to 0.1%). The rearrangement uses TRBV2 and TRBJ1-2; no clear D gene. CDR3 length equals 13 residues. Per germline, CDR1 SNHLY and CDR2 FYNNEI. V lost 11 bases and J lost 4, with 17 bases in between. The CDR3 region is CAGSSALGYGYTF. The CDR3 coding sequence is TGTGCCGGATCCAGCGCCCTTGGCTATGGCTACACCTTC. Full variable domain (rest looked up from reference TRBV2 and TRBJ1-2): EPEVTQTPSHQVTQMGQEVILRCVPISNHLYFYWYRQILGQKVEFLVSFYNNEISEKSEIFDDQFSVERPDGSNFTLKIRSTKLEDSAMYFCAGSSALGYGYTFGSGTRLTVV.

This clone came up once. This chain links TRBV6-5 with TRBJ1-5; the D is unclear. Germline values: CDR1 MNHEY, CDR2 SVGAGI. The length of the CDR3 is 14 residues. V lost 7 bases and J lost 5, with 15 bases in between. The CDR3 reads CASTYRWGDQPQHF. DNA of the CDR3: TGTGCCAGCACCTACCGGTGGGGAGATCAGCCCCAGCATTTT.

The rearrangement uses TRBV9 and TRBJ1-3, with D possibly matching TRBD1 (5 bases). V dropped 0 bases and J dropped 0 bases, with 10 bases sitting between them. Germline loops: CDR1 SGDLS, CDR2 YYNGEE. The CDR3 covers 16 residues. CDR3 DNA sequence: TGTGCCAGCAGCGTAGCTCCGGGACCCTCTGGAAACACCATATATTTT. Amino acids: CASSVAPGPSGNTIYF. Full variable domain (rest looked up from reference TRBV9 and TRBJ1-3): DSGVTQTPKHLITATGQRVTLRCSPRSGDLSVYWYQQSLDQGLQFLIQYYNGEERAKGNILERFSAQQFPDLHSELNLSSLELGDSALYFCASSVAPGPSGNTIYFGEGSWLTVV.

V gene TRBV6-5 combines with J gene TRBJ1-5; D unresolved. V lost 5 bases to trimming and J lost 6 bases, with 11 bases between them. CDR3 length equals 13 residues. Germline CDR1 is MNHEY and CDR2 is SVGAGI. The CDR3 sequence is CASSRDSGQPQHF. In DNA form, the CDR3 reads TGTGCCAGCAGTAGGGATTCGGGTCAGCCCCAGCATTTT.

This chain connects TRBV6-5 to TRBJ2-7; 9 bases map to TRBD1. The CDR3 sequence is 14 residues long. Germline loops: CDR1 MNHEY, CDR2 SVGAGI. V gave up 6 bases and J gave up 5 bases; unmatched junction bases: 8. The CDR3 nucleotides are TGTGCCAGCAGACTAGGACAGGGGCGAAACGAGCAGTACTTC. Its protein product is CASRLGQGRNEQYF.

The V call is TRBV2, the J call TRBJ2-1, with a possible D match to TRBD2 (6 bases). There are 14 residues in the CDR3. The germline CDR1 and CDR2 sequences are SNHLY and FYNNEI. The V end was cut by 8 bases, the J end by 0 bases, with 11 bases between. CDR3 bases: TGTGCCAGCCGGGAGCCAAGCTCCTACAATGAGCAGTTCTTC. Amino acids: CASREPSSYNEQFF.

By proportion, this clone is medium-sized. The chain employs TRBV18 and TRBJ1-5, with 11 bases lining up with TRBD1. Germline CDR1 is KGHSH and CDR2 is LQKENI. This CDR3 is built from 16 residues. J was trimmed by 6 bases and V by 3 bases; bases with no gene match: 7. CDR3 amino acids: CASSPLDRGLVQPQHF. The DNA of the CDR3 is TGTGCCAGCTCACCGCTGGACAGGGGGCTTGTTCAGCCCCAGCATTTT.

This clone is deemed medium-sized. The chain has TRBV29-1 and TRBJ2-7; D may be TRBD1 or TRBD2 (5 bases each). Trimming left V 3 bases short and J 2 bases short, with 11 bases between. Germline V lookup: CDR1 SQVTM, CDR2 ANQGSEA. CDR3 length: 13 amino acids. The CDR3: CSVDRDGPYEQYF. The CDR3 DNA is TGCAGCGTTGACAGGGACGGACCCTACGAGCAGTACTTC.

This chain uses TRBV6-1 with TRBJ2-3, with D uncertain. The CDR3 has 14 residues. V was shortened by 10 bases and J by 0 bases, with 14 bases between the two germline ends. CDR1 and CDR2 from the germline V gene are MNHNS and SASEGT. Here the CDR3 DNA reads TGTGCCACCCGTTATTTCGCTAGCACAGATACGCAGTATTTT. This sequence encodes CATRYFASTDTQYF.

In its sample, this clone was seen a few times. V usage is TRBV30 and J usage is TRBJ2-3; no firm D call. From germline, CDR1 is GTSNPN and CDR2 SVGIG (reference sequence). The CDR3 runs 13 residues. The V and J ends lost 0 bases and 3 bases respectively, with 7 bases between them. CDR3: CAWSVLGTDTQYF. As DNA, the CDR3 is TGTGCCTGGAGTGTTTTGGGGACAGATACGCAGTATTTT.

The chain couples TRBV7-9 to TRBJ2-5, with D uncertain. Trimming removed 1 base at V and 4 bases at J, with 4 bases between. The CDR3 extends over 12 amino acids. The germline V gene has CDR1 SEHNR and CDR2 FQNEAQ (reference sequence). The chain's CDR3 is CASSLVRETQYF. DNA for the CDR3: TGTGCCAGCAGCTTAGTACGAGAGACCCAGTACTTC.

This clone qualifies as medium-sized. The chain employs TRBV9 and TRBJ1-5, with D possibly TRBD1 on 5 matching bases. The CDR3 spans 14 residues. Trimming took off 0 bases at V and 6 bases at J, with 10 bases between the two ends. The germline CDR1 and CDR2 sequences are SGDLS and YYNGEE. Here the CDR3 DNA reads TGTGCCAGCAGCGTAGACGGGGGAGGTCAGCCCCAGCATTTT. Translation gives CASSVDGGGQPQHF.

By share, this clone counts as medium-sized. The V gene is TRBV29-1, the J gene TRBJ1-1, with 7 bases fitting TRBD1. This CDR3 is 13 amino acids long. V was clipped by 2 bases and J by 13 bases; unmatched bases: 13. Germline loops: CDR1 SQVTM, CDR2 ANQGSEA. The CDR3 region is CSVEYGRQGKGFF. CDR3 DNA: TGCAGCGTTGAATACGGGAGACAGGGCAAGGGTTTCTTT.

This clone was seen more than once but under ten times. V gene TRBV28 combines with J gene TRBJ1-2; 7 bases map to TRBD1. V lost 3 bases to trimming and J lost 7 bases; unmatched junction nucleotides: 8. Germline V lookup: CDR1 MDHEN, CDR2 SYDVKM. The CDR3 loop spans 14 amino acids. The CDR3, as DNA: TGTGCCAGCAGTTTCCCTGGGACAGTCGGTGGCTACACCTTC. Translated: CASSFPGTVGGYTF.

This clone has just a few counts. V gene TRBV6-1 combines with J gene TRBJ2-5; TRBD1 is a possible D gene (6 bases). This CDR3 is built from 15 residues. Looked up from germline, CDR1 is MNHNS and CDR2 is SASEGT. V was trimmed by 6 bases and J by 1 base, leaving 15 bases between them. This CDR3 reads CASSRQQGSQETQYF. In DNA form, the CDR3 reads TGTGCCAGCAGCCGACAACAGGGTAGCCAAGAGACCCAGTACTTC.

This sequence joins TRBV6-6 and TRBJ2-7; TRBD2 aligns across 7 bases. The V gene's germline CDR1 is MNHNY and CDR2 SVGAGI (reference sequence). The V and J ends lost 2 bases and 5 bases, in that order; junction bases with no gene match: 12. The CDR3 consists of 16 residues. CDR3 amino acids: CASSYTRPGEGHEQYF. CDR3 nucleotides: TGTGCCAGCAGTTACACCCGGCCGGGGGAGGGCCACGAGCAGTACTTC.

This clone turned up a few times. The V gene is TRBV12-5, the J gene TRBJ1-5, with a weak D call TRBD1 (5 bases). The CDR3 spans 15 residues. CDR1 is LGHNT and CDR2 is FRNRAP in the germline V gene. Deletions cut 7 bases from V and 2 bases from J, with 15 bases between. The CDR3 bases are TGTGCTAGTGCTCCTGGGACCCTCGGCAATCAGCCCCAGCATTTT. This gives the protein CASAPGTLGNQPQHF.

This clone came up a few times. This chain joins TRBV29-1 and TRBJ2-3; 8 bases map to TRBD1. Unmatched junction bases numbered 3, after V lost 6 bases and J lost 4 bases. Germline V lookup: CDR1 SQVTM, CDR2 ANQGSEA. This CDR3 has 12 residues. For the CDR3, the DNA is TGCAGCGTGACAGGGGTCCCAGATACGCAGTATTTT. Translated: CSVTGVPDTQYF.

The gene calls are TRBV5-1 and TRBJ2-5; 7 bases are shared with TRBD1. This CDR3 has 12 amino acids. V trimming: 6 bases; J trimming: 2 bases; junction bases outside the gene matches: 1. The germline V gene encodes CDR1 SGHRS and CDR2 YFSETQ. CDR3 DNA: TGCGCCAGCACGGACAGGCAAGAGACCCAGTACTTC. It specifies CASTDRQETQYF.

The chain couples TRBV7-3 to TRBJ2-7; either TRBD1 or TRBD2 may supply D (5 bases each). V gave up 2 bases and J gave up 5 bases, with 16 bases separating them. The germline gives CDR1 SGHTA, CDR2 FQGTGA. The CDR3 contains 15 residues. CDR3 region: CASSLSTRGWNEQYF. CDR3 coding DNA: TGTGCCAGCAGCTTATCTACGAGGGGCTGGAACGAGCAGTACTTC. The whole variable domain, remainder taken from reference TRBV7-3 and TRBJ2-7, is GAGVSQTPSNKVTEKGKYVELRCDPISGHTALYWYRQSLGQGPEFLIYFQGTGAADDSGLPNDRFFAVRPEGSVSTLKIQRTERGDSAVYLCASSLSTRGWNEQYFGPGTRLTVT.

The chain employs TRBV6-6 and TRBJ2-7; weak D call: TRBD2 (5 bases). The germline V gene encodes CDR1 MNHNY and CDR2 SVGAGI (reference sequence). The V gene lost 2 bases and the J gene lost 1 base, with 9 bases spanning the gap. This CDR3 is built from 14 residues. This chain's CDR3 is CASSYGSSSYEQYF. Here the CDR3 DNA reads TGTGCCAGCAGTTACGGGAGCAGTTCCTACGAGCAGTACTTC.

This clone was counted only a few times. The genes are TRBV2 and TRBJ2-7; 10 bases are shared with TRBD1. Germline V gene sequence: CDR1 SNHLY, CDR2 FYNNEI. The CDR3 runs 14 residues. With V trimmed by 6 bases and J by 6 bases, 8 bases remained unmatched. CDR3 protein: CASRSGTGVGEQYF. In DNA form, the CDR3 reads TGTGCCAGCAGGTCCGGGACAGGGGTTGGCGAGCAGTACTTC. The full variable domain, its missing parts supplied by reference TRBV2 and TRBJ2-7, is EPEVTQTPSHQVTQMGQEVILRCVPISNHLYFYWYRQILGQKVEFLVSFYNNEISEKSEIFDDQFSVERPDGSNFTLKIRSTKLEDSAMYFCASRSGTGVGEQYFGPGTRLTVT.

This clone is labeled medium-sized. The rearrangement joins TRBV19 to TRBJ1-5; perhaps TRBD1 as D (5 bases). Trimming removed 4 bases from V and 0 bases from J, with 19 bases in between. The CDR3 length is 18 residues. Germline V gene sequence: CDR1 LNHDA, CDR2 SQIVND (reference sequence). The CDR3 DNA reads TGTGCCAGTAGTACAGGGCAAATACTGCCTTATAGCAATCAGCCCCAGCATTTT. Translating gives CASSTGQILPYSNQPQHF.

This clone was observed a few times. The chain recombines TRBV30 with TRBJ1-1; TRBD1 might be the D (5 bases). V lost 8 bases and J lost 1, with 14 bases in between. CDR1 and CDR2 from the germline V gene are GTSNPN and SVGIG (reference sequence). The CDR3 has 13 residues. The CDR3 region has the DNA TGTGCCCTGAGCTTTACAGGGAACACTGAAGCTTTCTTT. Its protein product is CALSFTGNTEAFF.

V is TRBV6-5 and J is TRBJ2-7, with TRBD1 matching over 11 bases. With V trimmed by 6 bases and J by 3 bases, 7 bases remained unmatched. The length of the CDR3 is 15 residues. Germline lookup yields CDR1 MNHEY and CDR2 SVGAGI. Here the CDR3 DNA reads TGTGCCAGCAGATTCGGACAGGGGGCGGTCTACGAGCAGTACTTC. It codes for CASRFGQGAVYEQYF.

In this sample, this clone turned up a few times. The CDR3 region has the DNA TGTGCCAGCAGCTTGGGGGGGCGAGAGACCGGGGAGCTGTTTTTT. Its translation is CASSLGGRETGELFF. The gene calls are TRBV5-4 and TRBJ2-2; weak D call: TRBD1 (6 bases). The V and J ends lost 0 bases and 5 bases respectively, with 11 bases between them. This CDR3 spans 15 amino acids. CDR1 and CDR2 from the germline V gene are SGHNT and YYREEE (reference sequence). Supplemented by reference TRBV5-4 and TRBJ2-2, the full variable domain reads ETGVTQSPTHLIKTRGQQVTLRCSSQSGHNTVSWYQQALGQGPQFIFQYYREEENGRGNFPPRFSGLQFPNYSSELNVNALELDDSALYLCASSLGGRETGELFFGEGSRLTVL.